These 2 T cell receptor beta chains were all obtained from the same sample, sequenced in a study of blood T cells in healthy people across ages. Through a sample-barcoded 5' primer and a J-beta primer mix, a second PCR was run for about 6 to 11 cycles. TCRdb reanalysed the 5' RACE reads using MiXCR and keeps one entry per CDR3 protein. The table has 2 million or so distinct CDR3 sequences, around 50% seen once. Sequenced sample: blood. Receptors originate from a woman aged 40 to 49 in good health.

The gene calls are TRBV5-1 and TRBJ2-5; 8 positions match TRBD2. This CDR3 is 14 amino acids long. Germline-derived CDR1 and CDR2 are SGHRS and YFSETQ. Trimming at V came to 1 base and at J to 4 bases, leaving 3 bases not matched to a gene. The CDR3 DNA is TGCGCCAGCAGCTTGATTGCGGGGGGAGAGACCCAGTACTTC. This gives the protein CASSLIAGGETQYF.

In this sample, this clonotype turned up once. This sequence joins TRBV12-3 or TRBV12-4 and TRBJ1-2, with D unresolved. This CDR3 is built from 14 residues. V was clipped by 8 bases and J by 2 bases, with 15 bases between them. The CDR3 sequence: CASGAPGKNYGYTF. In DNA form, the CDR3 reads TGTGCCAGCGGAGCCCCGGGAAAAAACTATGGCTACACCTTC.